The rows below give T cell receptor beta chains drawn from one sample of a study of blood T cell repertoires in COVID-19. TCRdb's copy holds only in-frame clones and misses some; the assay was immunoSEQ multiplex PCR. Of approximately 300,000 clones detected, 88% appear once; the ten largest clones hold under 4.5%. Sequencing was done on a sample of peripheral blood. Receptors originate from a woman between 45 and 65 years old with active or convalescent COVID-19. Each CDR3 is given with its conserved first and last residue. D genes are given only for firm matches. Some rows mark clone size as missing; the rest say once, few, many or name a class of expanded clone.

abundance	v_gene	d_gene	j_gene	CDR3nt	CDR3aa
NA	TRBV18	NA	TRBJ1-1	TGTGCCAGCTCACAAACCATCGCGGGAACTGAAGCTTTCTTT	CASSQTIAGTEAFF
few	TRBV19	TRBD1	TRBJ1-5	TGTGCCAGTAGTATTGAGGACAGGGTATGGCAGCCCCAGCATTTT	CASSIEDRVWQPQHF
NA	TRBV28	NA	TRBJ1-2	TGTGCCAGCAGTTTGCCGAGCAGGGCCAGTGGCTACACCTTC	CASSLPSRASGYTF
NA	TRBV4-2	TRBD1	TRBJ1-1	TGTGCCAGCAGCCTCCGGACAGGCGCGAACACTGAAGCTTTCTTT	CASSLRTGANTEAFF
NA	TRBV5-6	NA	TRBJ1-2	TGTGCCAGCAAACTATACAGGGCCTATGGCTACACCTTC	CASKLYRAYGYTF
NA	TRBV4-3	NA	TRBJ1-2	TGCGCCAGCAGCCATCCGGGGGGCAAGGATGGCTACACCTTC	CASSHPGGKDGYTF
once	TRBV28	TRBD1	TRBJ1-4	TGTGCCAGCAGTTTAGGACAGGTCCGTAATGAAAAACTGTTTTTT	CASSLGQVRNEKLFF
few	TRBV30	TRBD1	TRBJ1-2	TGTGCCTGGAAGACAGGGGCCTATGGCTACACCTTC	CAWKTGAYGYTF
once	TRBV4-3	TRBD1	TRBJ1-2	TGCGCCAGCAGCCCAGGTACAGACAGGGTCGGAGGCTACACCTTC	CASSPGTDRVGGYTF
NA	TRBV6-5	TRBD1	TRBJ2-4	TGTGCCAGCAGTTCACAGGGGTCAGCCAAAAACATTCAGTACTTC	CASSSQGSAKNIQYF
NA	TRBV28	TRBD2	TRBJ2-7	TGTGCCAGCACCATGGGGGGACTAGCGGATAAATACGAGCAGTACTTC	CASTMGGLADKYEQYF